This T cell receptor (beta chain) was identified during a study of shared clonotypes between healthy human individuals. Whole-study findings and limits: A few donors had about 5% of their naive CD4 clonotypes in common. Estimated richness values were generally larger in naive subsets than in memory subsets.

CD8 cells classed as naive were CD45RO-negative and positively selected for CCR7, excluding terminally differentiated effector memory CD45RA+ cells. Donors were healthy HIV-negative adults without recently reported acute infections or vaccinations. Worth noting for this clone: What it binds is not known.

TCRdb's copy holds only in-frame clones and misses some; the assay was immunoSEQ multiplex PCR. The data show some 2,100,000 clones, more than 85% seen once. J was trimmed by 2 bases and V by 1 base; bases with no gene match: 7. Germline V gives CDR1 LGHNA, CDR2 YSLEER. The CDR3 runs to 17 residues. Material: naive CD8+ T cells from PBMCs. This TCR came from a man aged 18 to 30 in good health. Some clones in this sample may be carry-over from other donors' samples. J is TRBJ1-3 and V is TRBV4-3; 8 bases agree with TRBD1. The CDR3 region is CASSQAEDRETGNTIYF. CDR3 bases: TGCGCCAGCAGCCAAGCCGAGGACAGGGAAACTGGAAACACCATATATTTT.